This TCR beta chain was profiled in a study of vaccination effects on CD4 cells after COVID-19. Study background: Participants received two doses of either the BNT162b2 or mRNA-1273 vaccine.

Sequenced by immunoSEQ multiplex PCR; TCRdb stores in-frame clones only, minus some. The sample gives about 65,000 clones, less than 85% of which show up once; roughly 2.8% is in the top ten. As to this clone: Its target is unknown.

The ViraFEST assay expanded antigen-specific CD4+ T cells with viral peptide pools before sequencing. Subsequent to a culture period of around 10 days, CD4+ T cells were isolated. Neither prior SARS-CoV-2 infection nor positive nucleocapsid antibodies were present in the vaccine recipients. Germline CDR1 SGHRS, CDR2 YFSETQ. The CDR3 covers 15 residues. Trimming left V 3 bases short and J 3 bases short, with 14 bases between. The chain recombines TRBV5-1 with TRBJ2-3; D gene ambiguous. The sample consisted of CD4+ T cells from PBMCs cultured with HCoV-NL63 spike peptides, taken before COVID-19 vaccination. The receptor was derived from a human donor who received a COVID-19 vaccine. CDR3 nucleotides: TGCGCCAGCAGCTCCTACGGTAGTCAGACAGATACGCAGTATTTT. This encodes CASSSYGSQTDTQYF.